This TCR beta chain comes out of a study of neoadjuvant anti-PD-1 for oral cavity cancer. The CDR3 runs to 18 residues. The V gene lost 2 bases and the J gene lost 5 bases, with 23 bases spanning the gap. The germline gives CDR1 SGDLS, CDR2 YYNGEE. The method was immunoSEQ multiplex PCR; TCRdb's version includes in-frame clones alone and lacks a portion of them. In the table there are some 10,000 clones, over 60% of which are singletons. Noted time point: after neoadjuvant nivolumab, at surgical resection. This chain connects TRBV9 to TRBJ2-1, with a weak D call TRBD2 (5 bases). The specimen comprised PBMCs, sampled after nivolumab (anti-PD-1) treatment. The source of this sequence is a person aged 35-79 years with oral cavity squamous cell carcinoma. CDR3 in amino acids: CASSVSRLGGTGHNEQFF. The CDR3 DNA reads TGTGCCAGCAGCGTGAGCCGTCTAGGAGGAACGGGCCACAATGAGCAGTTCTTC.